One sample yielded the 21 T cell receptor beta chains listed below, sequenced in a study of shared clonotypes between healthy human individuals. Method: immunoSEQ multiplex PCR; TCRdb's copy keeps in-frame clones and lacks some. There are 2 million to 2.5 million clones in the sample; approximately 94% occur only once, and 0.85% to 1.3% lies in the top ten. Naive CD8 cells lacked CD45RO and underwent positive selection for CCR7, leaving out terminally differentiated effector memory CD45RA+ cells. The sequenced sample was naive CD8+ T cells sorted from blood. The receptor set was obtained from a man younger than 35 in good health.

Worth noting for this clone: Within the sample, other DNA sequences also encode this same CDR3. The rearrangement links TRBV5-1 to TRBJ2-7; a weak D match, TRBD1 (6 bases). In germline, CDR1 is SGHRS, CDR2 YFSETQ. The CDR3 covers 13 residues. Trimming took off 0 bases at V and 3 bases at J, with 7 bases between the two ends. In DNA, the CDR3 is TGCGCCAGCAGCTTGGAACAGGGCTACGAGCAGTACTTC. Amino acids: CASSLEQGYEQYF.

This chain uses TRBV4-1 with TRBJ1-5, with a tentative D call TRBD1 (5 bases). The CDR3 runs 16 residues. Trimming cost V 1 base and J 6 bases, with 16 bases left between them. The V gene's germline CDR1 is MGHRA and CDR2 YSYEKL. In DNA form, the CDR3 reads TGCGCCAGCAGCCAAGTGGGTAGGGACGAGACTCAGCCCCAGCATTTT. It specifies CASSQVGRDETQPQHF.

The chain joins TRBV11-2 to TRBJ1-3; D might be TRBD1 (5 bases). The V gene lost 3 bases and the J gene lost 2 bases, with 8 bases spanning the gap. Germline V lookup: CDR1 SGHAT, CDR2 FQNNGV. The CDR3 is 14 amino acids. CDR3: CASSFGGAGNTIYF. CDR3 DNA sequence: TGTGCCAGCAGCTTCGGAGGGGCTGGAAACACCATATATTTT. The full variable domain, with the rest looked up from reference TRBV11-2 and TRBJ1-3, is EAGVAQSPRYKIIEKRQSVAFWCNPISGHATLYWYQQILGQGPKLLIQFQNNGVVDDSQLPKDRFSAERLKGVDSTLKIQPAKLEDSAVYLCASSFGGAGNTIYFGEGSWLTVV.

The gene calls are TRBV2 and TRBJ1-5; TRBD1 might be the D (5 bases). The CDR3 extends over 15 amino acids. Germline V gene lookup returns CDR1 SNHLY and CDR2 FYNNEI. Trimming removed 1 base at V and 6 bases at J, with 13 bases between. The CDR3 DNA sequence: TGTGCCAGCAGTGAAGTGCAGGGAAAAACTCAGCCCCAGCATTTT. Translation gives CASSEVQGKTQPQHF. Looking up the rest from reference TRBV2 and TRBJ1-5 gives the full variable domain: EPEVTQTPSHQVTQMGQEVILRCVPISNHLYFYWYRQILGQKVEFLVSFYNNEISEKSEIFDDQFSVERPDGSNFTLKIRSTKLEDSAMYFCASSEVQGKTQPQHFGDGTRLSIL.

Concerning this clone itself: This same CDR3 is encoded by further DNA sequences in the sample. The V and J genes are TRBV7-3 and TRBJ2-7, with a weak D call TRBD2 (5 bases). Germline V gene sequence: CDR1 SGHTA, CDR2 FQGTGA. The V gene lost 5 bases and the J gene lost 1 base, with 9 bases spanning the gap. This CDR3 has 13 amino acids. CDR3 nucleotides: TGTGCCAGCAGCCCCGGGGAGTCCTACGAGCAGTACTTC. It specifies CASSPGESYEQYF.

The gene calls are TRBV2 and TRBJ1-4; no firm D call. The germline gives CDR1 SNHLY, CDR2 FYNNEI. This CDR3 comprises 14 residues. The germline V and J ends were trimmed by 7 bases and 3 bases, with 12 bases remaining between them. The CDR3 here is CASIKAASNEKLFF. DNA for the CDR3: TGTGCCAGCATTAAGGCCGCATCTAATGAAAAACTGTTTTTT.

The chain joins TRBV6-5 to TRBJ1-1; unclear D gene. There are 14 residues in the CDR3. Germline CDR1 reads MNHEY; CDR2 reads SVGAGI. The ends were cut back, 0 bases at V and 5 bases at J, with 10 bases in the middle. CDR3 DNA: TGTGCCAGCAGTTACTCATCGGATGGGACTGAAGCTTTCTTT. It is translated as CASSYSSDGTEAFF.

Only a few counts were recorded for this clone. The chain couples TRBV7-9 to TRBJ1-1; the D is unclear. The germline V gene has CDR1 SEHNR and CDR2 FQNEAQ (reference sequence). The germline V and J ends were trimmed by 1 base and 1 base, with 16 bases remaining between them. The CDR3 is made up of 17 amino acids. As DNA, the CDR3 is TGTGCCAGCAGCTTAGGGTTAACCACGGGGTCGAACACTGAAGCTTTCTTT. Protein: CASSLGLTTGSNTEAFF.

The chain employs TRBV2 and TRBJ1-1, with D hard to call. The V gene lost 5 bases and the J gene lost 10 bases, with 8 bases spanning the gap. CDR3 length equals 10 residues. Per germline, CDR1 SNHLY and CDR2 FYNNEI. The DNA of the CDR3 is TGTGCCAGCAGTTTGGGCGCAGCTTTCTTT. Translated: CASSLGAAFF.

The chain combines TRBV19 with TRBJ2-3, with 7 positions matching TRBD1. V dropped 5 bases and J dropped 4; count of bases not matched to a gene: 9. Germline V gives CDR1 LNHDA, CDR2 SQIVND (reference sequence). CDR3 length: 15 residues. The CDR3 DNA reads TGTGCCAGTAGTGCGACCCCTACAGGGGCAGATACGCAGTATTTT. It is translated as CASSATPTGADTQYF. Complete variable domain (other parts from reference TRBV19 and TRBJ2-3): DGGITQSPKYLFRKEGQNVTLSCEQNLNHDAMYWYRQDPGQGLRLIYYSQIVNDFQKGDIAEGYSVSREKKESFPLTVTSAQKNPTAFYLCASSATPTGADTQYFGPGTRLTVL.

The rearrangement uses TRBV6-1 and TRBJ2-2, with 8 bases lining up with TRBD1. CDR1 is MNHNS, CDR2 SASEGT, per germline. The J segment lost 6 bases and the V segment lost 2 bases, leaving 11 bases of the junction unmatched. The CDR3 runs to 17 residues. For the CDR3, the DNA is TGTGCCAGCAGTGAATATCTTAGACAGGGGTTTGCCGGGGAGCTGTTTTTT. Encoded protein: CASSEYLRQGFAGELFF.

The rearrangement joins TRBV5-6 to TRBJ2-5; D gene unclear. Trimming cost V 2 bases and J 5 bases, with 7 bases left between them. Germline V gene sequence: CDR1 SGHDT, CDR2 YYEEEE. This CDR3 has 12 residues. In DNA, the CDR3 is TGTGCCAGCAGCTTTGAGTTGGAGACCCAGTACTTC. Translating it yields CASSFELETQYF.

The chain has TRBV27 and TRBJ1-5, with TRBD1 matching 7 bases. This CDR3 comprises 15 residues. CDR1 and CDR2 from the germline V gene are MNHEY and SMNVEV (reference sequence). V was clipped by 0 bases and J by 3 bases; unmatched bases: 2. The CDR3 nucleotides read TGTGCCAGCAGTTTATCGGGACAGACCAATCAGCCCCAGCATTTT. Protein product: CASSLSGQTNQPQHF.

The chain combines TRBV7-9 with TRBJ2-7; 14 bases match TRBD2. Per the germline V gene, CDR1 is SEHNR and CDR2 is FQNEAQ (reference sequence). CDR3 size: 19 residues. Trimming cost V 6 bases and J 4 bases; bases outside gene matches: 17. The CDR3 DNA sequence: TGTGCCAGCAGTACCGTCCGGGGGACTAGCGGGAGCGGGAGGTACGAGCAGTACTTC. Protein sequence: CASSTVRGTSGSGRYEQYF.

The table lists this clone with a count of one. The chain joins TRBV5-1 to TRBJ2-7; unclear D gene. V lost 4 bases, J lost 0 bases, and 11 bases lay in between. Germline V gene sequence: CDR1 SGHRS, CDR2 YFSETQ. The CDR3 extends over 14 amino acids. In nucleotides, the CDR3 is TGCGCCAGCAGCGTAGGACGGAGCTCCTACGAGCAGTACTTC. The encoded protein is CASSVGRSSYEQYF.

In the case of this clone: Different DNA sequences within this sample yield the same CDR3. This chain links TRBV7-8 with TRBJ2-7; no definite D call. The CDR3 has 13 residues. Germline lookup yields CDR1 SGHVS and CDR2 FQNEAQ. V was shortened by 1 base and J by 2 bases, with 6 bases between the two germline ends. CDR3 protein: CASSLGRTYEQYF. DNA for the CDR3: TGTGCCAGCAGCTTAGGCAGGACCTACGAGCAGTACTTC. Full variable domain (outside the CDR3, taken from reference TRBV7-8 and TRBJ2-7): GAGVSQSPRYKVAKRGQDVALRCDPISGHVSLFWYQQALGQGPEFLTYFQNEAQLDKSGLPSDRFFAERPEGSVSTLKIQRTQQEDSAVYLCASSLGRTYEQYFGPGTRLTVT.

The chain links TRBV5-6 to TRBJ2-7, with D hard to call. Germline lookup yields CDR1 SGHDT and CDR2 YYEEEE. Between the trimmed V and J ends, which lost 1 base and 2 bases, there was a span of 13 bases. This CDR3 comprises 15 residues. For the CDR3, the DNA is TGTGCCAGCAGCTTGCTAATGGCACCAGCCTACGAGCAGTACTTC. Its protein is CASSLLMAPAYEQYF. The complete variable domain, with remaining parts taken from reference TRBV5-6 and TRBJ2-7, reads DAGVTQSPTHLIKTRGQQVTLRCSPKSGHDTVSWYQQALGQGPQFIFQYYEEEERQRGNFPDRFSGHQFPNYSSELNVNALLLGDSALYLCASSLLMAPAYEQYFGPGTRLTVT.

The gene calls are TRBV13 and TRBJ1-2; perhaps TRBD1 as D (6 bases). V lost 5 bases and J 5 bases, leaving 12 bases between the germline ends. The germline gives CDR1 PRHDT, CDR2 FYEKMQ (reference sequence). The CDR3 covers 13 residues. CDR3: CASSPHREYGYTF. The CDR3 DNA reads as TGTGCCAGCAGCCCCCACAGGGAATATGGCTACACCTTC.

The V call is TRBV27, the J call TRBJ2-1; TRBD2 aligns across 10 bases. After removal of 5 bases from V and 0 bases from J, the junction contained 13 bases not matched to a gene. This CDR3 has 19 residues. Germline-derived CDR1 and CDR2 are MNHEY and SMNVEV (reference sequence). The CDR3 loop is CASSVLQVPSGSSYNEQFF. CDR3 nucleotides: TGTGCCAGCAGTGTCCTACAGGTCCCTAGCGGGAGCTCCTACAATGAGCAGTTCTTC.

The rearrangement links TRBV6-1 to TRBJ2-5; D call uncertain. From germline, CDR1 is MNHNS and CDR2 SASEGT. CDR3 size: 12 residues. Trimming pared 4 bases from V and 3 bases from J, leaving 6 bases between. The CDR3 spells CASSVPEETQYF. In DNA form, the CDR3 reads TGTGCCAGCAGTGTGCCAGAAGAGACCCAGTACTTC.

The CDR3 sequence: CASSLRLAGYDNEQFF. CDR3 nucleotides: TGCGCCAGCAGCTTGCGACTAGCGGGGTATGACAATGAGCAGTTCTTC. The V and J genes are TRBV4-1 and TRBJ2-1, with TRBD2 identical over 11 bases. Germline V lookup: CDR1 MGHRA, CDR2 YSYEKL. Germline trimming cut 5 bases from V and 5 bases from J; bases unmatched to any gene: 8. The CDR3 has 16 amino acids.